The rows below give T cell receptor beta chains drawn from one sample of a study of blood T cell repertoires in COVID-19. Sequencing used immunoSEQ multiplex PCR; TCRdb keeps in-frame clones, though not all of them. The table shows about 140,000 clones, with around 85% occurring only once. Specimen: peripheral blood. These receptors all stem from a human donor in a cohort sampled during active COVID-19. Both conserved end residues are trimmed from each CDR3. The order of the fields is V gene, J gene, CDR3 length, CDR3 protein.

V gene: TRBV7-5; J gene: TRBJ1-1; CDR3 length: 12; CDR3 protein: VRSLVFDWPEAF
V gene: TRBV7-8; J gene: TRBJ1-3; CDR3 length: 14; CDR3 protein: ASSAPTGRSGNTIY
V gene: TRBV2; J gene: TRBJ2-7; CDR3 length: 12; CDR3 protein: ASSPTESSYEQY
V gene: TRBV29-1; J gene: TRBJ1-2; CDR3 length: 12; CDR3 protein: SVEMIQGAGGYT
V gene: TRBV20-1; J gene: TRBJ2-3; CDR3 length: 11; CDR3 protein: SASGSGSNTQY
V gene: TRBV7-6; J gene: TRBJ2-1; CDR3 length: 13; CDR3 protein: ASSLDLGGPNEQF
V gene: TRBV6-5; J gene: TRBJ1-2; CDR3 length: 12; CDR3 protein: ASTGTGGAYGYT
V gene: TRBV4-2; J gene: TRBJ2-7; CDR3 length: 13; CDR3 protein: ASSQERDRVYEQY
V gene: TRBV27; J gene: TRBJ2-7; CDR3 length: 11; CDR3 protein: ASSLTSSYEQY
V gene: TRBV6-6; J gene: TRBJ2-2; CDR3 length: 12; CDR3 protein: ASLTSPNTGELF
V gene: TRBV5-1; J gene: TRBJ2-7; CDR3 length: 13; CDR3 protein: ASSLLAGASYEQY
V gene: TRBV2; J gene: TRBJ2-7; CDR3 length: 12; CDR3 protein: ASSERGETYEQY
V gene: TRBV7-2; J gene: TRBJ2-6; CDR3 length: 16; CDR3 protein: ASSLLAGGLSGANVLT
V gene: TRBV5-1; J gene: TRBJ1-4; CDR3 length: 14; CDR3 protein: ASSQSDRGGDEKLF
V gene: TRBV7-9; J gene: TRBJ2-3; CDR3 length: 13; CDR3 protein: ASSPKDRVADTQY
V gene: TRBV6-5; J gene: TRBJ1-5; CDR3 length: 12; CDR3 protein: ASSIDRSNQPQH
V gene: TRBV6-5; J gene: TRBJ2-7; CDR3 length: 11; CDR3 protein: ASRWTGTYEQY
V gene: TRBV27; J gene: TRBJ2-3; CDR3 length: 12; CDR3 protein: ASAGPATVDTQY
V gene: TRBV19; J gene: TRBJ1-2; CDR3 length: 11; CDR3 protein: ASSIQGSDGYT